The clone carrying this T cell receptor beta chain came up a few times. Antigen: not known. This CDR3 is built from 14 residues. From germline, CDR1 is SGHRS and CDR2 YFSETQ. Deletions cut 4 bases from V and 1 base from J, with 11 bases between. This sample was included in a study of cytomegalovirus exposure and HLA in healthy donors. The study, taken as a whole, reports: HLA-A and HLA-B allele assignments for most subjects were reportedly predicted accurately using TCR beta sequences.

PCR amplification relied on 60 Vbeta primers (plus 13 Jbeta primers). TCRdb's copy holds only in-frame clones and misses some; the assay was immunoSEQ multiplex PCR. Of more than 130,000 clones in the sample, 70% to 80% were seen once. This TCR came from a man aged 18 to 35 in good health and CMV-seronegative. The genes are TRBV5-1 and TRBJ1-1; D is perhaps TRBD1 (5 bases). Sequencing used PBMCs. The CDR3 DNA reads as TGCGCCAGCAGCAAGACAGCTTCGAACACTGAAGCTTTCTTT. Amino acid sequence: CASSKTASNTEAFF. The variable domain in full, with the rest retrieved from reference TRBV5-1 and TRBJ1-1, is KAGVTQTPRYLIKTRGQQVTLSCSPISGHRSVSWYQQTPGQGLQFLFEYFSETQRNKGNFPGRFSGRQFSNSRSEMNVSTLELGDSALYLCASSKTASNTEAFFGQGTRLTVV.